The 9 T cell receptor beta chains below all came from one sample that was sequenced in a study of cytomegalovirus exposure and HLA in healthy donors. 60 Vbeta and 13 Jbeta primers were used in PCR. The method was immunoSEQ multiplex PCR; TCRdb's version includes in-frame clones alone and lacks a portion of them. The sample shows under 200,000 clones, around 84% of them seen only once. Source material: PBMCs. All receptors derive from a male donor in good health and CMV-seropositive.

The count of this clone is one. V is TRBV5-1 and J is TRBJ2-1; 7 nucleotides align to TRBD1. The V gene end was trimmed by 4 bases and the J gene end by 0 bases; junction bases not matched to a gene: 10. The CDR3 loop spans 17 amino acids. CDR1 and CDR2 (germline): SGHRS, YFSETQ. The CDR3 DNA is TGCGCCAGCAGCACGCCACCGGGACAGACCTCCTACAATGAGCAGTTCTTC. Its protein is CASSTPPGQTSYNEQFF.

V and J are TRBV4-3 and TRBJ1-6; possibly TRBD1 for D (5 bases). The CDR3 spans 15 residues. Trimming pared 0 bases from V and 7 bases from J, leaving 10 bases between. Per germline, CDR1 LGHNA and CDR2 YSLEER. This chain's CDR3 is CASSQDRASNSPLHF. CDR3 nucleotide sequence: TGCGCCAGCAGCCAAGACAGGGCGAGCAATTCACCCCTCCACTTT.

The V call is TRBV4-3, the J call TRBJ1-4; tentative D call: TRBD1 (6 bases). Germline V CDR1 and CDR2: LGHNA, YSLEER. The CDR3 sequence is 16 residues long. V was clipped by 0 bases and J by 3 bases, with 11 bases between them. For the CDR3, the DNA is TGCGCCAGCAGCCAAGATGCAGGGGAATCTAATGAAAAACTGTTTTTT. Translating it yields CASSQDAGESNEKLFF.

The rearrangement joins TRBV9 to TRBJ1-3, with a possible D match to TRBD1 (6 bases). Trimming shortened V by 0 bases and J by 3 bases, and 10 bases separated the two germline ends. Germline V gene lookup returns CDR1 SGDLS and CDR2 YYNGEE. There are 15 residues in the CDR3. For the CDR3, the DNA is TGTGCCAGCAGCGTAGTAGGGACAAGTGGAAACACCATATATTTT. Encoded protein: CASSVVGTSGNTIYF.

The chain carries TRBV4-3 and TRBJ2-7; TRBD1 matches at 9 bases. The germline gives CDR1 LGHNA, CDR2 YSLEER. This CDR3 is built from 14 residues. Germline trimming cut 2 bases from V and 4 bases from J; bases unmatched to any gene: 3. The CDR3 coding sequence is TGCGCCAGCAGCCAATCACAGGGGGCATACGAGCAGTACTTC. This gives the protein CASSQSQGAYEQYF.

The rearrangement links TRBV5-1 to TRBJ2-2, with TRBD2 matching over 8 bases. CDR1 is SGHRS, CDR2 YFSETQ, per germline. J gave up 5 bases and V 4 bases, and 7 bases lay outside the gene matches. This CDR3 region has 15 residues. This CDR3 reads CASSPGLAITGELFF. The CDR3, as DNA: TGCGCCAGCAGCCCCGGACTAGCCATTACCGGGGAGCTGTTTTTT.

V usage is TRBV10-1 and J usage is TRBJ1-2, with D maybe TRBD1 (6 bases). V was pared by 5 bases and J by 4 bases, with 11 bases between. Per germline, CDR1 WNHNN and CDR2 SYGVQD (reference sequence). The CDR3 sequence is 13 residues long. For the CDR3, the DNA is TGCGCCAGCAGTCCCGGGACATCCTATGGCTACACCTTC. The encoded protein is CASSPGTSYGYTF.

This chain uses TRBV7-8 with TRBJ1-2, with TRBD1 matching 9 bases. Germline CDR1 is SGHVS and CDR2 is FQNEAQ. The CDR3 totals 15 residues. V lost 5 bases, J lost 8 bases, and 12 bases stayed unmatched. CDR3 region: CASSPQTGGAGGYTF. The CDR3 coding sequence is TGTGCCAGCAGCCCCCAAACAGGGGGCGCGGGGGGCTACACCTTC. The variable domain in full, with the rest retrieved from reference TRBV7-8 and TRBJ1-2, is GAGVSQSPRYKVAKRGQDVALRCDPISGHVSLFWYQQALGQGPEFLTYFQNEAQLDKSGLPSDRFFAERPEGSVSTLKIQRTQQEDSAVYLCASSPQTGGAGGYTFGSGTRLTVV.

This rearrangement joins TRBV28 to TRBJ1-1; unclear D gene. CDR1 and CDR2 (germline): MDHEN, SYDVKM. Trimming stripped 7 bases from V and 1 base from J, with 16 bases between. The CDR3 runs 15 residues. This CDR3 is CASNTPGEENTEAFF. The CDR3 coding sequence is TGTGCCAGCAATACCCCCGGGGAAGAGAACACTGAAGCTTTCTTT.